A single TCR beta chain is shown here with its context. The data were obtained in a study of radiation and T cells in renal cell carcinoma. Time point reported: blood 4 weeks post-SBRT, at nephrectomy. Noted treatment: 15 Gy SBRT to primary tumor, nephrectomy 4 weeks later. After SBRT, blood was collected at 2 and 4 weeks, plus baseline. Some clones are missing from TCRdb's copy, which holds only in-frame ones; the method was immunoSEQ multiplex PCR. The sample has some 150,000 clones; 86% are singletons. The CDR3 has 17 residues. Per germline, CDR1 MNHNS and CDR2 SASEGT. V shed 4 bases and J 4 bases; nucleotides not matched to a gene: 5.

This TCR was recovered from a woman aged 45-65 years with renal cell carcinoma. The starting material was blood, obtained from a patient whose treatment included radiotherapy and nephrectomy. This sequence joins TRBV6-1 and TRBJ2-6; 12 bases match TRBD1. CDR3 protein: CASSGGQGALGANVLTF. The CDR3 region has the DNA TGTGCCAGCAGTGGGGGACAGGGGGCGCTCGGGGCCAACGTCCTGACTTTC.